These T cell receptor beta chains were read from a single sample in a study of T cell repertoires in cytomegalovirus infection. TCRdb independently ran MiXCR on the reads; one entry per CDR3 protein. The data contain some 160,000 distinct CDR3 sequences, 15% to 20% of them singletons. Sequencing used CD8+ T cells from PBMCs. The source of these receptors is a human donor in good health (CMV status not recorded). Some clones in this sample may be carry-over from other donors' samples. Each CDR3 is given with its conserved first and last residue. The D gene is left open where the match is weak. Clone size is not always given. Where it is, it says once, few, many or a class for expanded clones.

cdr3_length,clone_size,v_call,j_call,d_call,cdr3_aa,cdr3_nt
15,NA,TRBV7-2,TRBJ2-4,NA,CASSPRAVSKNIQYF,TGTGCCAGCAGCCCCAGGGCAGTGTCCAAAAACATTCAGTACTTC
17,few,TRBV6-2/TRBV6-3,TRBJ2-7,TRBD2,CASSYSRGGPQTYEQYF,TGTGCCAGCAGTTACTCCCGCGGGGGACCTCAGACCTACGAGCAGTACTTC
15,few,TRBV24-1,TRBJ2-1,NA,CATSDLRTDYNEQFF,TGTGCCACCAGTGACTTACGGACAGACTACAATGAGCAGTTCTTC
15,few,TRBV4-2,TRBJ2-1,TRBD2,CASSQTSGSLNEQFF,TGTGCCAGCAGCCAAACCAGCGGGAGTCTCAATGAGCAGTTCTTC
13,few,TRBV7-3,TRBJ1-2,NA,CASSFVGGNGYTF,TGTGCCAGCAGCTTTGTCGGAGGGAACGGCTACACCTTC
17,few,TRBV6-2/TRBV6-3,TRBJ1-5,TRBD1,CASSYTRTTGVNQPQHF,TGTGCCAGCAGTTACACGCGAACGACAGGGGTCAATCAGCCCCAGCATTTT
16,NA,TRBV11-2,TRBJ2-5,NA,CASSLLWQHGQETQYF,TGTGCCAGCAGCTTATTATGGCAGCACGGGCAAGAGACCCAGTACTTC
17,NA,TRBV7-2,TRBJ2-5,TRBD2,CASSLEPGLASQETQYF,TGTGCCAGCAGCTTAGAGCCGGGACTAGCTAGCCAAGAGACCCAGTACTTC
15,NA,TRBV7-2,TRBJ2-1,NA,CASSLVGERGNEQFF,TGTGCCAGCAGCTTAGTAGGGGAAAGGGGTAATGAGCAGTTCTTC
12,many,TRBV7-2,TRBJ2-5,NA,CASSPKGRLQYF,TGTGCCAGCAGCCCAAAGGGAAGACTCCAGTACTTC
15,few,TRBV4-3,TRBJ2-7,TRBD1,CASSQDQGQSYEQYF,TGCGCCAGCAGCCAAGATCAGGGACAGTCCTACGAGCAGTACTTC
14,NA,TRBV5-1,TRBJ2-7,TRBD1,CASSTGQGAYEQYF,TGCGCCAGCAGCACGGGACAGGGGGCCTACGAGCAGTACTTC
16,few,TRBV6-6,TRBJ2-1,TRBD2,CASSYSRASGLDEQFF,TGTGCCAGCAGTTACTCGAGGGCTAGCGGGTTGGATGAGCAGTTCTTC
13,many,TRBV10-3,TRBJ2-1,TRBD2,CAIGTSGLNEQFF,TGTGCCATCGGGACTAGCGGCTTGAATGAGCAGTTCTTC
18,NA,TRBV28,TRBJ2-4,NA,CASSHLGVTNIAKNIQYF,TGTGCCAGCAGTCATCTGGGGGTGACCAATATAGCCAAAAACATTCAGTACTTC
15,few,TRBV4-1,TRBJ2-1,TRBD2,CASSQGAGDYNEQFF,TGCGCCAGCAGCCAAGGGGCGGGAGACTACAATGAGCAGTTCTTC